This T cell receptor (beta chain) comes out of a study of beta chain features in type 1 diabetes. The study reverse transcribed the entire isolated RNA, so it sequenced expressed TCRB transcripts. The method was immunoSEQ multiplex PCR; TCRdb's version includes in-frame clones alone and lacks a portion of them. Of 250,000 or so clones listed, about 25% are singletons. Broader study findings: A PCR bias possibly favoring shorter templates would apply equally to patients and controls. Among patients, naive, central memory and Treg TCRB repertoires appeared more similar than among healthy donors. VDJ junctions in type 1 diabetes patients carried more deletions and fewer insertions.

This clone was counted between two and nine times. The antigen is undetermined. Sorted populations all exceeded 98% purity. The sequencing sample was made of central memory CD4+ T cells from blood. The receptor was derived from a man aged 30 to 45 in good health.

The CDR3 nucleotides read TGTGCCAGTAGTGGAGCGGCTGGGGCCAACGTCCTGACTTTC. The encoded protein is CASSGAAGANVLTF. This chain connects TRBV19 to TRBJ2-6; D possibly corresponds to TRBD2 (5 bases). Trimming pared 5 bases from V and 2 bases from J, leaving 7 bases between. CDR1 and CDR2 (germline): LNHDA, SQIVND (reference sequence). This CDR3 is built from 14 residues.